These 29 T cell receptor beta chains came from one sample sequenced in a study of naive and memory T cell subsets. Antigens for these TCRs are unknown. An equimolar mix of two oligonucleotides served as the beta constant-region primer for TRBC1 and TRBC2. Four rounds of PCR amplified the ligated cDNA using nested alpha and beta constant-region primers plus SP2. Using its own MiXCR run on the UMI-ligation and nested PCR reads, TCRdb lists one record per CDR3 protein. This sample has 150,000 or so distinct CDR3 sequences, with roughly 20% found just once. Study-wide points: Possibly reflecting memory cells re-expressing CD45RA, a few larger clonotypes occurred in naive repertoires, especially CD8.

Sequenced input: naive CD4+ T cells from blood. The source of these receptors is a human donor in good health.

The chain uses TRBV4-3 and TRBJ2-7; 8 positions match TRBD1. V lost 1 base to trimming and J lost 2 bases; unmatched junction nucleotides: 4. CDR1 and CDR2 (germline): LGHNA, YSLEER. The CDR3 has 15 residues. CDR3 residues: CASSQGRDRTYEQYF. CDR3 bases: TGCGCCAGCAGCCAAGGCCGGGACAGGACCTACGAGCAGTACTTC.

Many counts were recorded for this clonotype. The rearrangement uses TRBV29-1 and TRBJ1-1; a weak D match, TRBD1 (6 bases). The V end lost 1 base, the J end lost 1 base, and 10 bases lay between the germline ends. The CDR3 has 14 residues. Looked up from germline, CDR1 is SQVTM and CDR2 is ANQGSEA. The chain's CDR3 is CSVEGGPSNTEAFF. The CDR3, as DNA: TGCAGCGTTGAAGGGGGGCCTTCGAACACTGAAGCTTTCTTT.

This clonotype showed up many times. The germline gene is not matched at one end of the junction; a read error may be the cause. The V gene is TRBV28, the J gene TRBJ2-7; 9 bases are a match to TRBD2. The CDR3 runs to 10 residues. Germline assignment: CDR1 MDHEN and CDR2 SYDVKM. The CDR3 is CSSGRNEQYF. The DNA of the CDR3 is TGTTCCAGCGGGAGGAACGAGCAGTACTTC.

This clonotype was seen only a few times. CDR3 sequence: CASSLGWGPPLTEAFF. CDR3 coding DNA: TGTGCCAGCAGCTTAGGGTGGGGACCGCCGCTCACTGAAGCTTTCTTT. The chain joins TRBV7-2 to TRBJ1-1, with D possibly TRBD1 on 5 matching bases. V lost 1 base and J 4 bases, leaving 16 bases between the germline ends. CDR3 size: 16 residues. The V gene's germline CDR1 is SGHTA and CDR2 FQGNSA.

V is TRBV24-1 and J is TRBJ2-1; possible D gene TRBD1, 6 bases. CDR1 is KGHDR, CDR2 SFDVKD, per germline. This CDR3 has 14 amino acids. V was shortened by 4 bases and J by 8 bases, with 14 bases between the two germline ends. CDR3 sequence reads: CATSDNRVFDEQFF. DNA for the CDR3: TGTGCCACCAGTGACAACAGGGTTTTCGATGAGCAGTTCTTC.

The chain couples TRBV28 to TRBJ2-2, with D unresolved. The germline CDR1 and CDR2 sequences are MDHEN and SYDVKM. The CDR3 consists of 14 residues. V lost 5 bases, J lost 6 bases, and 13 bases lay in between. CDR3 sequence: CASSPDMAPGELFF. For the CDR3, the DNA is TGTGCCAGCAGTCCAGACATGGCTCCCGGGGAGCTGTTTTTT. The full variable domain, its missing parts supplied by reference TRBV28 and TRBJ2-2, is DVKVTQSSRYLVKRTGEKVFLECVQDMDHENMFWYRQDPGLGLRLIYFSYDVKMKEKGDIPEGYSVSREKKERFSLILESASTNQTSMYLCASSPDMAPGELFFGEGSRLTVL.

The rearrangement links TRBV20-1 to TRBJ2-1; 7 bases fit TRBD1. With V trimmed by 4 bases and J by 6 bases, 9 bases remained unmatched. Germline CDR1 DFQATT, CDR2 SNEGSKA (reference sequence). The CDR3 is made up of 14 amino acids. The CDR3 reads CSAKIDRVSNEQFF. CDR3 bases: TGCAGTGCTAAAATCGACAGGGTCAGCAATGAGCAGTTCTTC.

This clonotype was seen only a few times. V gene TRBV29-1 combines with J gene TRBJ2-1; perhaps TRBD2 as D (5 bases). Between the trimmed V and J ends, which lost 6 bases and 2 bases, there was a span of 5 bases. Germline CDR1 reads SQVTM; CDR2 reads ANQGSEA. CDR3 size: 11 residues. The DNA of the CDR3 is TGCAGCGTGGGAGCCTACAATGAGCAGTTCTTC. Translating gives CSVGAYNEQFF.

This clonotype was recorded at least ten times. This chain links TRBV27 with TRBJ2-3; D gene ambiguous. In germline, CDR1 is MNHEY, CDR2 SMNVEV (reference sequence). Trimming removed 1 base at V and 6 bases at J, with 11 bases between. This CDR3 is built from 14 residues. The chain's CDR3 is CASSLYPRADTQYF. The CDR3 coding sequence is TGTGCCAGCAGTTTATACCCTAGAGCCGATACGCAGTATTTT.

This rearrangement joins TRBV12-3 or TRBV12-4 to TRBJ1-4; 7 bases agree with TRBD1. V shed 5 bases, J shed 8 bases, and the junction held 8 bases outside the gene matches. The CDR3 sequence is 14 residues long. As DNA, the CDR3 is TGTGCCAGCAGTAACGACAGGGCTAGAGAAAAACTGTTTTTT. Its protein product is CASSNDRAREKLFF.

This clonotype came up a few times. V gene TRBV5-1 combines with J gene TRBJ2-3, with D maybe TRBD2 (5 bases). This CDR3 spans 16 amino acids. In germline, CDR1 is SGHRS, CDR2 YFSETQ. V lost 3 bases and J 1 base, leaving 15 bases between the germline ends. CDR3 nucleotide sequence: TGCGCCAGCAGCTCCAGCGGACTGACTGGCACAGATACGCAGTATTTT. Translating gives CASSSSGLTGTDTQYF.

This clonotype has a handful of counts. The V call is TRBV9, the J call TRBJ1-2; 8 nucleotides line up with TRBD1. The V and J ends lost 3 bases and 6 bases, in that order; junction bases with no gene match: 10. CDR3 length: 15 residues. The germline V gene has CDR1 SGDLS and CDR2 YYNGEE. The CDR3 DNA follows: TGTGCCAGCAGCGGTTCAGGGGGCGTCTTCAATGGCTACACCTTC. It codes for CASSGSGGVFNGYTF.

This clonotype was counted many times. The chain employs TRBV29-1 and TRBJ2-7; perhaps TRBD2 as D (5 bases). Germline loops: CDR1 SQVTM, CDR2 ANQGSEA. The CDR3 sequence is 13 residues long. With 4 bases removed from V and 7 bases from J, the gap between germline ends came to 17 bases. The CDR3 nucleotides are TGCAGCGTTGCCCGAAGGCTGAGGGAAGAGCAGTACTTC. Protein: CSVARRLREEQYF.

In its sample, this clonotype was seen a few times. This chain uses TRBV28 with TRBJ1-2; the D is unclear. The V end was cut by 10 bases, the J end by 4 bases, with 13 bases between. The CDR3 is 12 residues long. The germline gives CDR1 MDHEN, CDR2 SYDVKM. CDR3 residues: CAIPMEGYGYTF. The CDR3 DNA reads TGTGCCATCCCCATGGAAGGCTATGGCTACACCTTC.

This clonotype was recorded at least ten times. The chain is built from TRBV7-9 and TRBJ2-1; 9 bases line up with TRBD2. CDR3 length equals 15 residues. The V segment lost 3 bases and the J segment 7 bases; nucleotides outside the gene matches: 7. Germline V gives CDR1 SEHNR, CDR2 FQNEAQ (reference sequence). CDR3 sequence: CASSFPGLATNEQFF. The CDR3 nucleotides read TGTGCCAGCAGCTTCCCGGGACTAGCTACAAATGAGCAGTTCTTC. The whole variable domain, remainder taken from reference TRBV7-9 and TRBJ2-1, is DTGVSQNPRHKITKRGQNVTFRCDPISEHNRLYWYRQTLGQGPEFLTYFQNEAQLEKSRLLSDRFSAERPKGSFSTLEIQRTEQGDSAMYLCASSFPGLATNEQFFGPGTRLTVL.

This clonotype was counted between two and nine times. This chain joins TRBV29-1 and TRBJ2-1; D possibly corresponds to TRBD2 (6 bases). Trimming removed 7 bases at V and 7 bases at J, with 17 bases between. The CDR3 is made up of 13 amino acids. Germline-derived CDR1 and CDR2 are SQVTM and ANQGSEA. CDR3 amino acids: CSAGTPVLNEQFF. The CDR3 DNA follows: TGCAGCGCTGGGACTCCCGTTTTGAATGAGCAGTTCTTC.

This clonotype was found many times. The chain is built from TRBV28 and TRBJ2-3, with D perhaps matching TRBD1 (6 bases). Trimming left V 4 bases short and J 6 bases short, with 8 bases between. Germline V gene data show CDR1 as MDHEN and CDR2 as SYDVKM. This CDR3 spans 12 amino acids. CDR3 residues: CASSSGVDTQYF. CDR3 sequence (DNA): TGTGCCAGCAGTTCAGGGGTGGATACGCAGTATTTT.

This clonotype was seen a handful of times. This chain uses TRBV7-2 with TRBJ1-5; 12 bases line up with TRBD1. CDR1 is SGHTA and CDR2 is FQGNSA in the germline V gene. The CDR3 length is 16 residues. Trimming cost V 4 bases and J 6 bases; bases outside gene matches: 7. The CDR3 coding sequence is TGTGCCAGCAGCTCCTTCGGGACAGGGGGCGTTCAGCCCCAGCATTTT. Amino acids: CASSSFGTGGVQPQHF.

The chain is built from TRBV20-1 and TRBJ2-2; no firm D call. V lost 0 bases, J lost 3 bases, and 8 bases lay in between. Looked up from germline, CDR1 is DFQATT and CDR2 is SNEGSKA (reference sequence). The CDR3 spans 14 residues. The CDR3: CSARDPKDTGELFF. In nucleotides, the CDR3 is TGCAGTGCTAGAGATCCGAAGGACACCGGGGAGCTGTTTTTT.

The V and J genes are TRBV12-3 or TRBV12-4 and TRBJ2-1, with TRBD2 identical over 12 bases. CDR3 length equals 14 residues. J lost 9 bases, V lost 6 bases, and 6 bases had no gene match. The CDR3 DNA reads TGTGCCAGCAGCCCACTAGCGGGAGGACGTGAGCAGTTCTTC. This gives the protein CASSPLAGGREQFF.

This clonotype came up many times. The V and J genes are TRBV12-3 or TRBV12-4 and TRBJ1-2; D ambiguous. Trimming shortened V by 3 bases and J by 2 bases, and 4 bases separated the two germline ends. The CDR3 is 12 residues long. The CDR3 spells CASSLGNYGYTF. The CDR3 DNA reads as TGTGCCAGCAGTTTGGGGAACTATGGCTACACCTTC.

This clonotype was observed a few times. The chain carries TRBV11-2 and TRBJ2-1; TRBD2 agrees at 10 bases. The CDR3 is 16 amino acids. Germline V gives CDR1 SGHAT, CDR2 FQNNGV. V lost 3 bases and J lost 4; bases outside the gene matches: 6. The CDR3 nucleotides are TGTGCCAGCAGCTTCAGGACTAGCGGATTATACAATGAGCAGTTCTTC. Protein sequence: CASSFRTSGLYNEQFF.

The rearrangement uses TRBV5-1 and TRBJ2-1; D uncertain. Germline assignment: CDR1 SGHRS and CDR2 YFSETQ. Between the trimmed V and J ends, which lost 2 bases and 0 bases, there was a span of 15 bases. The CDR3 is 17 residues long. The CDR3 sequence: CASSLGSGKSSYNEQFF. The CDR3 nucleotides read TGCGCCAGCAGCTTAGGCAGTGGCAAGAGCTCCTACAATGAGCAGTTCTTC.

This chain links TRBV25-1 with TRBJ2-1; no clear D gene. Germline V lookup: CDR1 MGHDK, CDR2 SYGVNS. V shed 2 bases and J shed 5 bases, with 13 bases lying between them. The CDR3 runs 15 residues. The CDR3 nucleotides are TGTGCCAGCAGTGAAACGGGCAGATTGAACAATGAGCAGTTCTTC. It translates to CASSETGRLNNEQFF.

This clonotype was detected a few times. The chain couples TRBV10-3 to TRBJ2-7; no reliable D call. Trimming stripped 4 bases from V and 3 bases from J, with 16 bases between. Germline V gene sequence: CDR1 ENHRY, CDR2 SYGVKD. The length of the CDR3 is 15 residues. The CDR3: CAISAGPLVSYEQYF. CDR3 DNA: TGTGCCATCAGTGCTGGACCTTTAGTCAGCTACGAGCAGTACTTC.

The J gene is TRBJ1-1, the V gene TRBV10-3; D gene ambiguous. The CDR3 consists of 14 residues. With 10 bases removed from V and 1 base from J, the gap between germline ends came to 16 bases. Germline V lookup: CDR1 ENHRY, CDR2 SYGVKD. As DNA, the CDR3 is TGTGCCACCCATACCCCCCCCGGGAACACTGAAGCTTTCTTT. It yields the protein CATHTPPGNTEAFF.

This chain links TRBV7-2 with TRBJ2-4; TRBD2 matches at 9 bases. V trimming: 0 bases; J trimming: 1 base; junction bases outside the gene matches: 10. The germline V gene encodes CDR1 SGHTA and CDR2 FQGNSA. This CDR3 is 19 amino acids long. In DNA form, the CDR3 reads TGTGCCAGCAGCTTAGCAGCTAGCGGGAACGGTCGGGCCAAAAACATTCAGTACTTC. This translates into CASSLAASGNGRAKNIQYF.

Only a few counts were recorded for this clonotype. The CDR3 region has the DNA TGTGCCAGCAGCTTAACAGGGCGGACCCAGCAGTTCTTC. It encodes CASSLTGRTQQFF. The chain has TRBV7-2 and TRBJ2-1, with D possibly being TRBD1 (6 bases). CDR1 and CDR2 from the germline V gene are SGHTA and FQGNSA. The V and J ends lost 2 bases and 11 bases respectively, with 13 bases between them. CDR3 length equals 13 residues.

This clonotype was counted ten times or more. This chain uses TRBV6-5 with TRBJ1-1; no firm D call. CDR1 MNHEY and CDR2 SVGAGI come from the germline V gene. Trimming pared 3 bases from V and 2 bases from J, leaving 10 bases between. The CDR3 is 14 residues long. The CDR3 nucleotides are TGTGCCAGCAGTTATCTAAACGGAAACACTGAAGCTTTCTTT. It yields the protein CASSYLNGNTEAFF.